This T cell receptor beta chain was recovered during a study of blood T cell repertoires in COVID-19. CDR3 length equals 14 residues. The trim removed 11 bases at V and 2 bases at J, leaving 11 bases unmatched. Looked up from germline, CDR1 is MNHEY and CDR2 is SVGAGI. Repertoires were generated with immunoSEQ multiplex PCR, while TCRdb's copy carries only in-frame clones and drops some. The sample has 300,000 to 400,000 clones, approximately 89% seen once. This TCR derives from a woman in her twenties or thirties with COVID-19, enrolled during active disease. V gene TRBV6-5 combines with J gene TRBJ1-2; TRBD1 matches at 7 bases. Sequenced input: peripheral blood. CDR3 sequence reads: CASYPGQKNYGYTF. As DNA, the CDR3 is TGTGCCTCATACCCGGGACAGAAAAACTATGGCTACACCTTC.